This T cell receptor beta chain is drawn from a study of T cells after yellow fever vaccination. Overall study context: Any fraction with a low cell number was prepared using SMART-Seq v4 Ultra Low Input. Findings and caveats of the study: Boosting was followed by the reappearance of most primary-vaccination clones (just under 97% CD4, 85% to 90% CD8).

Germline lookup yields CDR1 MGHDK and CDR2 SYGVNS. This CDR3 has 13 residues. V lost 3 bases, J lost 7 bases, and 10 bases lay in between. TCR cDNA was made by 5'RACE template switching, adding a universal primer site and UMIs. Using its own MiXCR run on the 5' RACE reads, TCRdb lists one record per CDR3 protein. Among under 55,000 distinct CDR3 sequences listed, around 6.7% were seen once. V and J are TRBV25-1 and TRBJ2-1; D is perhaps TRBD1 or TRBD2 (5 bases each). The sample in question was CD8+ T cells not binding an NS4B(214-222) dextramer, sorted from PBMCs, obtained roughly 47 days after the first yellow fever vaccination. The sequence derives from a young man who received the YFV17D yellow fever vaccine. Here the CDR3 DNA reads TGTGCCAGCAGTGAGACTACAGGAAATGAGCAGTTCTTC. Translation gives CASSETTGNEQFF.